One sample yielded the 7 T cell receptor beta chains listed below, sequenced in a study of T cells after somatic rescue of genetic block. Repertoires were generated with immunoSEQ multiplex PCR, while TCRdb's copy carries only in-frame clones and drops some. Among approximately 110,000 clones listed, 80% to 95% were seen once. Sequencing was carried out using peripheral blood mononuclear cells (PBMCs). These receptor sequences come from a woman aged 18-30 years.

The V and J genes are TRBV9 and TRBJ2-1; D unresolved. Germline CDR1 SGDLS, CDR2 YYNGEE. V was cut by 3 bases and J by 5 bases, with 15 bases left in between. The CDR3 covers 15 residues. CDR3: CASSAYPDHHNEQFF. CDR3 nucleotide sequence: TGTGCCAGCAGCGCTTACCCGGACCACCACAATGAGCAGTTCTTC.

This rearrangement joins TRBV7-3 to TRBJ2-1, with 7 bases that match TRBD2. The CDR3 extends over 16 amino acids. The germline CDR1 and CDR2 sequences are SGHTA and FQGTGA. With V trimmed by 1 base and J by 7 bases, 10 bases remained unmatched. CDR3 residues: CASSLNERGPLNEQFF. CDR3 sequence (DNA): TGTGCCAGCAGCTTAAACGAGCGGGGACCCTTAAATGAGCAGTTCTTC. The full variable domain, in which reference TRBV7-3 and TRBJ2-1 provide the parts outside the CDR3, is GAGVSQTPSNKVTEKGKYVELRCDPISGHTALYWYRQSLGQGPEFLIYFQGTGAADDSGLPNDRFFAVRPEGSVSTLKIQRTERGDSAVYLCASSLNERGPLNEQFFGPGTRLTVL.

The CDR3 here is CASSPTGLTDTQYF. CDR3 nucleotides: TGTGCCAGCAGCCCGACAGGCCTAACAGATACGCAGTATTTT. The chain joins TRBV7-7 to TRBJ2-3, with D possibly TRBD1 on 6 matching bases. CDR1 and CDR2 from the germline V gene are SSHAT and FNYEAQ (reference sequence). V dropped 5 bases and J dropped 3 bases, with 12 bases sitting between them. This CDR3 region has 14 residues.

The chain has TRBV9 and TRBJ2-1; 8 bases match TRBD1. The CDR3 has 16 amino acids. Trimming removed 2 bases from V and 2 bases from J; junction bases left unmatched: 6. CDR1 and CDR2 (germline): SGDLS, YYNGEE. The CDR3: CASSVDVTGAYNEQFF. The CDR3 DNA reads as TGTGCCAGCAGCGTCGACGTGACAGGGGCCTACAATGAGCAGTTCTTC.

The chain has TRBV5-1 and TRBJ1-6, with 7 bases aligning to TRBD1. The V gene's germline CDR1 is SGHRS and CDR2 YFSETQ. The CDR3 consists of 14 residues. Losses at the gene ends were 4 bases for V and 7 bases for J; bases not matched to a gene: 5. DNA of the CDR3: TGCGCCAGCAGCACGACAGGGAGCAATTCACCCCTCCACTTT. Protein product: CASSTTGSNSPLHF. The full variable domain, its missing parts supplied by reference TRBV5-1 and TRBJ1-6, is KAGVTQTPRYLIKTRGQQVTLSCSPISGHRSVSWYQQTPGQGLQFLFEYFSETQRNKGNFPGRFSGRQFSNSRSEMNVSTLELGDSALYLCASSTTGSNSPLHFGNGTRLTVT.

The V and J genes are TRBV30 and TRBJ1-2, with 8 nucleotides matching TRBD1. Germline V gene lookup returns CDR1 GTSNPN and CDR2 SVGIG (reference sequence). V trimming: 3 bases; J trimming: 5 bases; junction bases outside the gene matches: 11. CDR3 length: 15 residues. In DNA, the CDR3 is TGTGCCTGGAGGAACACAGGGGGACGGCAGTATGGCTACACCTTC. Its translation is CAWRNTGGRQYGYTF. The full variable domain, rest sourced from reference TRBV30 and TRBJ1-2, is SQTIHQWPATLVQPVGSPLSLECTVEGTSNPNLYWYRQAAGRGLQLLFYSVGIGQISSEVPQNLSASRPQDRQFILSSKKLLLSDSGFYLCAWRNTGGRQYGYTFGSGTRLTVV.

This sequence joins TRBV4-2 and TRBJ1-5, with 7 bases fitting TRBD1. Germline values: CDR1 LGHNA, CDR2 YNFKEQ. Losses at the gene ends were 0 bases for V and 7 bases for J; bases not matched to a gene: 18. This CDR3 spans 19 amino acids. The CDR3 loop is CASSQERSRGEGGVQPQHF. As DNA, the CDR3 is TGTGCCAGCAGCCAAGAAAGGTCGAGGGGGGAAGGGGGCGTACAGCCCCAGCATTTT.